This T cell receptor (beta chain) is from a study of vaccination effects on CD4 cells after COVID-19. Background on the study: The two convalescent patients provided samples 16 days and one week before vaccination.

Findings of the study overall: Late post-vaccination samples showed marked contraction of infection- and vaccine-induced clones.

With respect to this clone: The target antigen is unknown.

V was clipped by 5 bases and J by 5 bases; unmatched bases: 12. The germline CDR1 and CDR2 sequences are SEHNR and FQNEAQ (reference sequence). This CDR3 contains 17 residues. Pools of viral peptides were used by the ViraFEST assay to expand antigen-specific CD4+ T cells ahead of sequencing. Scientists isolated CD4+ T cells after an approximately 9-day culture period ended. This person caught SARS-CoV-2 sometime from March to December 2020, and PCR testing confirmed the infection. TCRdb's table, derived via immunoSEQ multiplex PCR, lists solely in-frame clones and lacks some. The data contain 20,000 to 30,000 clones, roughly three quarters of them singletons.

The starting material was CD4+ T cells from PBMCs cultured with SARS-CoV-2 spike peptides, obtained before COVID-19 vaccination. V usage is TRBV7-9 and J usage is TRBJ2-1; 10 nucleotides match TRBD2. This TCR derives from a human donor who had a prior SARS-CoV-2 infection. CDR3 in DNA: TGTGCCAGCAGCCTTTCGTCAGCGGGAGGGCCAGACAATGAGCAGTTCTTC. Translated: CASSLSSAGGPDNEQFF.